This TCR beta chain comes out of a study of blood T cell repertoires in COVID-19 (TCRdb year 2020). General notes on the study: Collaborator samples came from the United States, Italy and Spain and covered acute and convalescent phases of COVID-19. The prospective study material was composed of cDNA or gDNA derived from T cells, B-cell-depleted T cells, or PBMCs. Deeply sampled blood TCRbeta repertoires from subjects exposed to, actively infected with, or recovered from COVID-19 were included in the dataset. The repertoires were made available in a free public database intended to serve as a resource for research on the immune response to SARS-CoV-2. Samples came from the ongoing ImmuneRACE study (first 160 participants) plus 1,254 subjects from 6 global collaborators. Nearly every sample came with metadata listing a de-identified subject ID, COVID-19 status, age in years and sex. Where available, HLA class I and class II types were taken from metadata supplied by the sample provider and were not determined by assay-based typing.

TCRbeta CDR3 regions were amplified from genomic DNA by means of the immunoSEQ Assay, a bias-controlled multiplex PCR. In the original analysis: The number of nucleated cells in each sample was estimated from the amplification of reference gene primers within the assay. To quantify the absolute abundance of each unique TCRbeta CDR3 rearrangement, sequence reads were collapsed and filtered. For each sample, productive Simpson clonality was calculated as the square root of Simpson's diversity index over productive rearrangements. The clones in this table, taken by TCRdb from immuneACCESS, are in-frame only. Not every clone is retained; where verified, under half of the shortfall comes from an unresolved V gene, and the cause of the rest is unknown. That table gives V, J and clone size, and the DNA gave D and trimming. For this sample there are about 250,000 clones; around 83% appear just once. The leading ten clones occupy roughly 9.8% of the sample.

Each collaborating institution followed its own protocols to collect whole blood in K2EDTA tubes. For TCRbeta analysis, collaborators shipped samples as frozen whole blood, isolated PBMCs, or DNA extracted from either of those sample types. General findings and caveats noted by the study authors: The quantity of clinical and demographic metadata differed by source and by participant and was supplied without curation.

This clone was found once. The antigen this receptor binds is unknown. No per-base quality is available; no much larger clone lies one base away. The material sequenced was peripheral blood. This clonotype originated in an elderly man with acute or convalescent COVID-19.

The nucleotide sequence reads as follows: TGTGCCAGCAGCTTAGGATTGGGGACTACTAGCAATCAGCCCCAGCATTTT. Translated, this is CASSLGLGTTSNQPQHF. The chain joins TRBV7-6 to TRBJ1-5; tentative D gene TRBD1, with 5 bases matching. The CDR3, from cysteine to phenylalanine, totals 17 residues. The read is trimmed to its CDR3 DNA, 51 bases read in frame from base 1. The CDR1 and CDR2 encoded by the germline V gene are SGHVS and FNYEAQ. Trimming takes 1 base from V and 0 bases from J, and the germline ends sit 13 bases apart.